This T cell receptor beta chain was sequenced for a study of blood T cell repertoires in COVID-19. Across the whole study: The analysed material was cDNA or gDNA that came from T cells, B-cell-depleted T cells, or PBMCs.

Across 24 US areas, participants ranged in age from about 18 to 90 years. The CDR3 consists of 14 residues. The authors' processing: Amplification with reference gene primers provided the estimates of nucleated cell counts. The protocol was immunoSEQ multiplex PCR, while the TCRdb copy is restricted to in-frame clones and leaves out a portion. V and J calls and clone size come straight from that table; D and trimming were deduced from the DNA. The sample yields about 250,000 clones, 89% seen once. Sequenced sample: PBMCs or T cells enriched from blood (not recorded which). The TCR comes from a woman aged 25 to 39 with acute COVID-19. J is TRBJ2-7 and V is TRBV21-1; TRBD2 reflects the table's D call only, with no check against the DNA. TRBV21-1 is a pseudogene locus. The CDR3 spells CASSPRGRNHEQYF. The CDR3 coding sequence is TGTGCCAGCAGCCCCCGGGGAAGGAACCACGAGCAGTACTTC.